This TCR beta chain was documented in a study of blood T cell repertoires in COVID-19. The V gene lost 6 bases and the J gene lost 5 bases, with 16 bases spanning the gap. This CDR3 contains 14 residues. The germline CDR1 and CDR2 sequences are SQVTM and ANQGSEA. Assay used: immunoSEQ multiplex PCR; TCRdb lists only in-frame clones, some missing. The sample has some 320,000 clones, about 90% seen once. The sequencing input was PBMCs or T cells enriched from blood (not recorded which). This TCR derives from a woman in her fifties or sixties who had been exposed to COVID-19. The chain carries TRBV29-1 and TRBJ2-2; a weak D match, TRBD1 (6 bases). The CDR3 DNA is TGCAGCGTCGACCAACAGGGACGGACCGGGGAGCTGTTTTTT. Translated, it gives CSVDQQGRTGELFF.